This TCR beta chain appears in the sequencing data of a study of cytomegalovirus exposure and HLA in healthy donors. Background on the study: HLA-typed donors were the source of approximately 88 million unique TCRs held in an early data release. The study's findings and limits: In a later analysis, productive TCRs from donors in an Asian-associated ancestry cluster reportedly carried fewer N-insertions than the cohort mean.

Points on this clone: Its antigen remains unknown.

Primers for the PCR totalled 60 Vbeta and 13 Jbeta. Profiled with immunoSEQ multiplex PCR; TCRdb holds only in-frame clones, not every one. Of 100,000 to 140,000 clones listed, 55% to 85% are singletons. The source material was PBMCs. This sequence was found in a man younger than 45 in good health and CMV-seronegative.

CDR3 sequence reads: CASSFSSGLTGELFF. DNA of the CDR3: TGTGCCAGCAGTTTCAGTAGCGGCCTCACCGGGGAGCTGTTTTTT. V is TRBV28 and J is TRBJ2-2; D may be TRBD2 (6 bases). V was trimmed by 3 bases and J by 4 bases, leaving 12 bases between them. The length of the CDR3 is 15 residues. Germline V CDR1 and CDR2: MDHEN, SYDVKM. The entire variable domain, with the rest obtained from reference TRBV28 and TRBJ2-2, is as follows: DVKVTQSSRYLVKRTGEKVFLECVQDMDHENMFWYRQDPGLGLRLIYFSYDVKMKEKGDIPEGYSVSREKKERFSLILESASTNQTSMYLCASSFSSGLTGELFFGEGSRLTVL.